The present T cell receptor beta chain was sequenced within a study of OX40 agonist ivuxolimab in advanced cancers. Study-wide background: From about 23 to 85 years was the age range, with a mean of about 56 years, and roughly 83% were male. Earlier anti-PD-1, anti-PD-L1 or anti-CTLA-4 therapy was permitted; over 35% had received some. Findings of the study overall: Doses of 0.1 to 3.0 mg/kg were accompanied by clonal expansion of CD4+ and CD8+ blood T cells by week 6.

As regards this clone: Its antigen is not identified.

The data were produced by immunoSEQ multiplex PCR, yet TCRdb's version contains in-frame clones alone and is incomplete. This table has some 69,000 clones, more than 85% appearing once. Peripheral blood came from all dose cohorts at three timepoints. CDR1 and CDR2 (germline): SEHNR, FQNEAQ (reference sequence). V lost 3 bases and J 4 bases, leaving 9 bases between the germline ends. This CDR3 comprises 13 residues. The genes are TRBV7-9 and TRBJ1-2; D is perhaps TRBD1 (5 bases). The TCR originated in an adult with an advanced solid tumor such as melanoma, head and neck, liver or kidney cancer. The source material was CD4+ or CD8+ T cells sorted from blood, sampled in a trial of the OX40 agonist ivuxolimab. The CDR3 reads CASSLAGPYGYTF. CDR3 nucleotides: TGTGCCAGCAGCTTGGCGGGGCCCTATGGCTACACCTTC.